The next 20 T cell receptor beta chains were all read from a single sample in a study of cytomegalovirus exposure and HLA in healthy donors. The PCR had 60 Vbeta and 13 Jbeta primers. Some clones are missing from TCRdb's copy, which holds only in-frame ones; the method was immunoSEQ multiplex PCR. The repertoire includes about 170,000 clones, roughly 72% of them detected once, and about 1.9% sits in the top ten. The sample consisted of PBMCs. The receptors were sampled from a woman younger than 45 in good health and CMV-seropositive.

This chain uses TRBV27 with TRBJ1-1; D remains unclear. CDR3 length: 14 residues. Germline V gene lookup returns CDR1 MNHEY and CDR2 SMNVEV (reference sequence). V gave up 4 bases and J gave up 0 bases, with 9 bases separating them. CDR3 bases: TGTGCCAGCAGTTGGTCCGGGATGAACACTGAAGCTTTCTTT. This gives the protein CASSWSGMNTEAFF.

The chain employs TRBV18 and TRBJ2-2, with D possibly being TRBD2 (6 bases). Per the germline V gene, CDR1 is KGHSH and CDR2 is LQKENI. The ends were cut back, 1 base at V and 0 bases at J, with 12 bases in the middle. The CDR3 consists of 17 residues. CDR3 residues: CASSPRFGGANTGELFF. Here the CDR3 DNA reads TGTGCCAGCTCACCACGGTTTGGCGGGGCGAACACCGGGGAGCTGTTTTTT.

The chain carries TRBV5-6 and TRBJ1-6, with no clear D. The CDR3 consists of 11 residues. CDR1 and CDR2 from the germline V gene are SGHDT and YYEEEE. V lost 6 bases and J 8 bases, leaving 6 bases between the germline ends. The DNA for the CDR3 is TGTGCCAGCATGAGAGATTCACCCCTCCACTTT. It is translated as CASMRDSPLHF. Supplemented by reference TRBV5-6 and TRBJ1-6, the full variable domain reads DAGVTQSPTHLIKTRGQQVTLRCSPKSGHDTVSWYQQALGQGPQFIFQYYEEEERQRGNFPDRFSGHQFPNYSSELNVNALLLGDSALYLCASMRDSPLHFGNGTRLTVT.

V gene TRBV28 combines with J gene TRBJ2-7; 7 nucleotides match TRBD1. From germline, CDR1 is MDHEN and CDR2 SYDVKM. The CDR3 spans 15 residues. After removal of 5 bases from V and 2 bases from J, the junction contained 9 bases not matched to a gene. The CDR3 sequence: CASSPTRDRAYEQYF. The CDR3 DNA is TGTGCCAGCAGTCCAACCCGTGACAGGGCCTACGAGCAGTACTTC.

This clone was observed a handful of times. This chain uses TRBV7-2 with TRBJ2-1; the D is unclear. The CDR3 runs 12 residues. The V and J ends lost 3 bases and 7 bases respectively, with 7 bases between them. CDR1 SGHTA and CDR2 FQGNSA come from the germline V gene. The CDR3 DNA follows: TGTGCCAGCAGCTTGGTACTTAATGAGCAGTTCTTC. It translates to CASSLVLNEQFF.

This clone is a singleton in its sample. The V call is TRBV29-1, the J call TRBJ2-5; 7 bases are shared with TRBD1. Germline trimming cut 3 bases from V and 4 bases from J; bases unmatched to any gene: 5. The CDR3 is made up of 13 amino acids. Per the germline V gene, CDR1 is SQVTM and CDR2 is ANQGSEA. DNA of the CDR3: TGCAGCGTTGATCGGGCAGGGGGAGAGACCCAGTACTTC. Residues: CSVDRAGGETQYF.

The rearrangement links TRBV4-3 to TRBJ1-2, with D hard to call. Trimming left V 0 bases short and J 2 bases short, with 7 bases between. The CDR3 is made up of 14 amino acids. The germline V gene has CDR1 LGHNA and CDR2 YSLEER. CDR3 sequence: CASSQDRGNYGYTF. The CDR3, as DNA: TGCGCCAGCAGCCAAGATCGAGGGAACTATGGCTACACCTTC.

The genes are TRBV5-4 and TRBJ2-1, with a tentative D call TRBD2 (5 bases). The ends were cut back, 3 bases at V and 12 bases at J, with 10 bases in the middle. This CDR3 spans 11 amino acids. CDR1 is SGHNT, CDR2 YYREEE, per germline (reference sequence). CDR3: CASSWGESQFF. The CDR3 coding sequence is TGTGCCAGCAGCTGGGGAGAATCGCAGTTCTTC.

The J gene is TRBJ1-1, the V gene TRBV10-3; 7 positions agree with TRBD1. The V gene's germline CDR1 is ENHRY and CDR2 SYGVKD. This CDR3 comprises 13 residues. J lost 3 bases, V lost 5 bases, and 3 bases had no gene match. The CDR3: CAISSTGDTEAFF. The CDR3 DNA reads as TGTGCCATCAGTTCTACAGGGGACACTGAAGCTTTCTTT.

The chain couples TRBV9 to TRBJ1-2, with D perhaps matching TRBD1 (6 bases). The CDR3 runs 14 residues. Germline V gene lookup returns CDR1 SGDLS and CDR2 YYNGEE. Trimming took off 6 bases at V and 6 bases at J, with 18 bases between the two ends. The CDR3 spells CASTRDTHQDGYTF. The DNA for the CDR3 is TGTGCCAGCACCCGGGACACCCACCAGGATGGCTACACCTTC.

A few counts support this clone. Here the CDR3 reads CAISRAQDSPLHF. The CDR3 nucleotides are TGTGCCATCTCAAGAGCCCAAGATTCACCCCTCCACTTT. This chain links TRBV10-3 with TRBJ1-6; D is unclear. The CDR3 spans 13 residues. With 8 bases removed from V and 8 bases from J, the gap between germline ends came to 13 bases. Germline loops: CDR1 ENHRY, CDR2 SYGVKD.

There are a few counts of this clone. The chain combines TRBV5-5 with TRBJ2-1, with 16 bases aligning to TRBD2. Germline-derived CDR1 and CDR2 are SGHKS and YYEKEE (reference sequence). J gave up 4 bases and V 2 bases, and 6 bases lay outside the gene matches. This CDR3 comprises 18 residues. The CDR3 region is CASSFLGLAGGVYNEQFF. The CDR3, as DNA: TGTGCCAGCAGCTTCTTGGGACTAGCGGGAGGGGTATACAATGAGCAGTTCTTC.

The gene calls are TRBV30 and TRBJ1-6; D is possibly TRBD1 (6 bases). The V end lost 2 bases, the J end lost 10 bases, and 12 bases lay between the germline ends. CDR1 is GTSNPN, CDR2 SVGIG, per germline (reference sequence). The CDR3 runs 13 residues. This chain's CDR3 is CAWSQGNGSPLHF. DNA of the CDR3: TGTGCCTGGAGTCAGGGGAACGGGTCACCCCTCCACTTT.

This chain connects TRBV6-5 to TRBJ2-7; D possibly corresponds to TRBD2 (6 bases). CDR1 and CDR2 (germline): MNHEY, SVGAGI. This CDR3 contains 16 residues. The V end lost 0 bases, the J end lost 3 bases, and 15 bases lay between the germline ends. The DNA for the CDR3 is TGTGCCAGCAGTTACTCGAGCGGGTCGGTTAGCTACGAGCAGTACTTC. Amino acids: CASSYSSGSVSYEQYF.

This clone has just one count. The chain carries TRBV5-1 and TRBJ1-3; 11 positions match TRBD1. The CDR3 extends over 18 amino acids. V lost 5 bases and J lost 1; bases outside the gene matches: 11. Germline CDR1 reads SGHRS; CDR2 reads YFSETQ. Written as DNA, the CDR3 is TGCGCCAGCAGTCCGGGGACAGGGGGGATCACTTCTGGAAACACCATATATTTT. Its translation: CASSPGTGGITSGNTIYF.

V is TRBV7-9 and J is TRBJ1-2; a weak D match, TRBD1 (6 bases). CDR3 length: 16 amino acids. Germline CDR1 reads SEHNR; CDR2 reads FQNEAQ (reference sequence). The V gene lost 5 bases and the J gene lost 4 bases, with 20 bases spanning the gap. CDR3 coding DNA: TGTGCCAGCAGCAACAGGGCAGGTCCCGTGGGCTATGGCTACACCTTC. Protein sequence: CASSNRAGPVGYGYTF.

Remarks on this clone: One end of the junction does not line up with germline, which may come from a read error. The rearrangement joins TRBV6-5 to TRBJ1-4, with 7 bases fitting TRBD1. CDR1 is MNHEY and CDR2 is SVGAGI in the germline V gene. The CDR3 consists of 14 residues. CDR3 sequence (DNA): TGTGCCAGCGGCCTTTCAGGGGGATACGAAAGACTGTTTTTT. Amino acids: CASGLSGGYERLFF.

V and J are TRBV7-6 and TRBJ1-1; TRBD1 aligns across 9 bases. V trimming: 4 bases; J trimming: 1 base; junction bases outside the gene matches: 4. CDR1 and CDR2 (germline): SGHVS, FNYEAQ. The CDR3 is made up of 15 amino acids. Here the CDR3 reads CASSSGTGPNTEAFF. As DNA, the CDR3 is TGTGCCAGCAGCTCCGGGACAGGGCCGAACACTGAAGCTTTCTTT. Based on the CDR3 plus reference TRBV7-6 and TRBJ1-1, the full variable domain is GAGVSQSPRYKVTKRGQDVALRCDPISGHVSLYWYRQALGQGPEFLTYFNYEAQQDKSGLPNDRFSAERPEGSISTLTIQRTEQRDSAMYRCASSSGTGPNTEAFFGQGTRLTVV.

This clone occurred once. The J gene is TRBJ2-1, the V gene TRBV14; 7 bases fit TRBD1. Germline V gene lookup returns CDR1 SGHDN and CDR2 FVKESK. V shed 6 bases, J shed 1 base, and the junction held 6 bases outside the gene matches. This CDR3 spans 15 amino acids. CDR3 residues: CASSRPGQSYNEQFF. The CDR3 DNA sequence: TGTGCCAGCAGTCGACCGGGACAGTCCTACAATGAGCAGTTCTTC. The variable domain in full, with the rest retrieved from reference TRBV14 and TRBJ2-1, is EAGVTQFPSHSVIEKGQTVTLRCDPISGHDNLYWYRRVMGKEIKFLLHFVKESKQDESGMPNNRFLAERTGGTYSTLKVQPAELEDSGVYFCASSRPGQSYNEQFFGPGTRLTVL.

The DNA for the CDR3 is TGCGCCAGCAGCCAAGAACCAGCGGGAGTAGGGTCTGAGCAGTTCTTC. Protein: CASSQEPAGVGSEQFF. The chain links TRBV4-3 to TRBJ2-1; 8 bases agree with TRBD2. The CDR3 length is 16 residues. With V trimmed by 0 bases and J by 9 bases, 10 bases remained unmatched. In germline, CDR1 is LGHNA, CDR2 YSLEER.